This passage covers 5 T cell receptor beta chains from one sample sequenced in a study of shared clonotypes between healthy human individuals (dated by TCRdb to about 2020). Library creation used the immunoSEQ multiplex PCR assay. Here the immuneACCESS table is served through TCRdb, limited to in-frame sequences with V and J called. Missing clones are a known gap in these copies; in checked studies unresolved V genes cover under half, and the rest lacks a known reason. Here the sample has around 700,000 clones; around three quarters occur a single time. Around 1.7% of the sample goes to the ten largest clones. Sequenced sample: memory CD4+ T cells sorted from blood. Taken with the paper, the label for cell subset or site translates to: CD45RA-negative fraction. The receptors shown here come from a woman aged 25-40 years in good health.

This clone has a handful of counts. The chain combines TRBV2 with TRBJ2-2, with no clear D. V was cut by 3 bases and J by 3 bases, with 8 bases left in between. This CDR3 comprises 14 residues. Germline V lookup: CDR1 SNHLY, CDR2 FYNNEI. The CDR3 here is CASSEGSYTGELFF. The CDR3 nucleotides read TGTGCCAGCAGTGAGGGAAGTTACACCGGGGAGCTGTTTTTT. The entire variable domain, with the rest obtained from reference TRBV2 and TRBJ2-2, is as follows: EPEVTQTPSHQVTQMGQEVILRCVPISNHLYFYWYRQILGQKVEFLVSFYNNEISEKSEIFDDQFSVERPDGSNFTLKIRSTKLEDSAMYFCASSEGSYTGELFFGEGSRLTVL.

The chain links TRBV10-3 to TRBJ1-4; D remains unclear. The V gene lost 4 bases and the J gene lost 7 bases, with 10 bases spanning the gap. The CDR3 contains 13 residues. Germline CDR1 ENHRY, CDR2 SYGVKD. The CDR3 is CAISGLGSEKLFF. CDR3 nucleotides: TGTGCCATCAGTGGATTGGGCTCTGAAAAACTGTTTTTT.

V gene TRBV28 combines with J gene TRBJ1-5; no definite D call. V lost 6 bases and J 3 bases, leaving 15 bases between the germline ends. CDR1 MDHEN and CDR2 SYDVKM come from the germline V gene. The CDR3 totals 15 residues. The CDR3 reads CASSLMSGLNQPQHF. The CDR3 bases are TGTGCCAGCAGCCTTATGTCAGGACTCAATCAGCCCCAGCATTTT.

The rearrangement joins TRBV6-5 to TRBJ1-1; TRBD1 is a possible D gene (5 bases). Germline values: CDR1 MNHEY, CDR2 SVGAGI. CDR3 length: 15 residues. V gave up 0 bases and J gave up 1 base, with 9 bases separating them. The CDR3 coding sequence is TGTGCCAGCAGTTACTCGACTGGGGCGAACACTGAAGCTTTCTTT. Amino acid sequence: CASSYSTGANTEAFF.

The gene calls are TRBV2 and TRBJ2-1; no firm D call. Germline CDR1 is SNHLY and CDR2 is FYNNEI. V gave up 2 bases and J gave up 6 bases, with 14 bases separating them. This CDR3 comprises 15 residues. DNA for the CDR3: TGTGCCAGCAGTGAAAGGCTTTCGGTAGCCAATGAGCAGTTCTTC. Translated, it gives CASSERLSVANEQFF.